The 32 T cell receptor beta chains given below trace back to one sample, sequenced in a study of cytomegalovirus exposure and HLA in healthy donors. Use of 60 Vbeta and 13 Jbeta primers characterized the PCR. The data were produced by immunoSEQ multiplex PCR, yet TCRdb's version contains in-frame clones alone and is incomplete. The sample has under 90,000 clones; roughly 77% are singletons. The sequencing sample was made of PBMCs. The receptor source for this set is a man aged 35 to 55 in good health and CMV-seronegative.

The CDR3 sequence: CASSFVSQGTYEQYF. CDR3 nucleotide sequence: TGTGCCAGCAGCTTTGTATCCCAGGGGACCTACGAGCAGTACTTC. This chain links TRBV13 with TRBJ2-7; the D gene is possibly TRBD1 (6 bases). This CDR3 has 15 amino acids. V was cut by 3 bases and J by 2 bases, with 14 bases left in between. The germline CDR1 and CDR2 sequences are PRHDT and FYEKMQ (reference sequence).

A single count supports this clone. The rearrangement links TRBV6-5 to TRBJ2-1; weak D call: TRBD1 (5 bases). Germline values: CDR1 MNHEY, CDR2 SVGAGI. Trimming removed 2 bases from V and 0 bases from J, with 5 bases in between. This CDR3 comprises 14 residues. CDR3 amino acids: CASSYRGSYNEQFF. The DNA for the CDR3 is TGTGCCAGCAGTTACAGGGGCTCCTACAATGAGCAGTTCTTC.

This CDR3 reads CASSRGPGTGGSYNEQFF. CDR3 DNA sequence: TGCGCCAGCAGCCGAGGTCCCGGGACAGGGGGCTCCTACAATGAGCAGTTCTTC. This chain connects TRBV4-1 to TRBJ2-1, with TRBD1 identical over 11 bases. Germline lookup yields CDR1 MGHRA and CDR2 YSYEKL. The length of the CDR3 is 18 residues. The V gene end was trimmed by 4 bases and the J gene end by 0 bases; junction bases not matched to a gene: 8.

The V gene is TRBV28, the J gene TRBJ1-5; maybe TRBD1 (6 bases). Germline-derived CDR1 and CDR2 are MDHEN and SYDVKM. The length of the CDR3 is 14 residues. V lost 6 bases, J lost 2 bases, and 11 bases lay in between. CDR3: CASRIRQGNQPQHF. The CDR3 DNA reads TGTGCCAGCAGAATTCGACAGGGCAATCAGCCCCAGCATTTT.

In this sample, this clone turned up once. V gene TRBV6-6 combines with J gene TRBJ2-7; 9 nucleotides match TRBD2. Germline loops: CDR1 MNHNY, CDR2 SVGAGI (reference sequence). CDR3 size: 14 residues. J gave up 5 bases and V 2 bases, and 4 bases lay outside the gene matches. CDR3 DNA sequence: TGTGCCAGCAGTTACCGGCGGGAGGGACACGAGCAGTACTTC. It specifies CASSYRREGHEQYF.

This clone was observed a handful of times. The chain recombines TRBV19 with TRBJ2-2, with 11 nucleotides matching TRBD1. The CDR3 consists of 16 residues. The ends lost 0 bases at V and 6 bases at J; junction bases unmatched: 3. CDR1 and CDR2 from the germline V gene are LNHDA and SQIVND (reference sequence). The CDR3 is CASSIDRGQGAGELFF. The CDR3 DNA is TGTGCCAGTAGTATAGATAGGGGACAGGGGGCCGGGGAGCTGTTTTTT.

The chain uses TRBV28 and TRBJ1-2; D unclear. CDR1 is MDHEN, CDR2 SYDVKM, per germline. V gave up 6 bases and J gave up 0 bases, with 11 bases separating them. CDR3 length: 14 residues. The CDR3 DNA reads as TGTGCCAGCAGACCCACCGGGACTAACTATGGCTACACCTTC. This codes for CASRPTGTNYGYTF.

The J gene is TRBJ1-3, the V gene TRBV6-1, with unresolved D. This CDR3 is 15 amino acids long. CDR1 and CDR2 (germline): MNHNS, SASEGT. V dropped 1 base and J dropped 0 bases, with 7 bases sitting between them. DNA of the CDR3: TGTGCCAGCAGTGAAGGCGGATACTCTGGAAACACCATATATTTT. Translation: CASSEGGYSGNTIYF.

The V gene is TRBV28, the J gene TRBJ2-7; 11 bases are shared with TRBD2. The ends lost 5 bases at V and 3 bases at J; junction bases unmatched: 6. There are 15 residues in the CDR3. The germline CDR1 and CDR2 sequences are MDHEN and SYDVKM. CDR3 bases: TGTGCCAGCAGTCCGCGACTAGCGGGGAACTACGAGCAGTACTTC. Amino acids: CASSPRLAGNYEQYF.

This chain uses TRBV7-8 with TRBJ2-1, with D possibly matching TRBD1 (6 bases). The CDR3 runs 15 residues. CDR1 and CDR2 (germline): SGHVS, FQNEAQ. Trimming left V 5 bases short and J 3 bases short, with 14 bases between. This CDR3 is CASSRGQTFYNEQFF. For the CDR3, the DNA is TGTGCCAGCAGCCGAGGACAGACTTTCTACAATGAGCAGTTCTTC.

The chain carries TRBV10-3 and TRBJ1-1, with a weak D call TRBD1 (6 bases). Germline assignment: CDR1 ENHRY and CDR2 SYGVKD. The CDR3 covers 14 residues. Trimming took 4 bases from V and 4 from J, leaving 13 bases between them. The CDR3 region has the DNA TGTGCCATCAGTGGACAGGCTGGTGGCACTGAAGCTTTCTTT. Its translation: CAISGQAGGTEAFF.

This rearrangement joins TRBV2 to TRBJ2-7; D gene uncertain. The CDR3 length is 12 residues. V was cut by 8 bases and J by 5 bases, with 13 bases left in between. CDR1 SNHLY and CDR2 FYNNEI come from the germline V gene. The chain's CDR3 is CASGGPSDEQYF. Here the CDR3 DNA reads TGTGCCAGCGGTGGTCCTTCCGACGAGCAGTACTTC.

The rearrangement links TRBV2 to TRBJ1-1; D might be TRBD1 (6 bases). V dropped 6 bases and J dropped 7 bases, with 12 bases sitting between them. The V gene's germline CDR1 is SNHLY and CDR2 FYNNEI. The CDR3 has 12 amino acids. CDR3 region: CASSPYRDEAFF. CDR3 in DNA: TGTGCCAGCAGCCCGTACAGGGATGAAGCTTTCTTT.

With respect to this clone: At one end the junction does not follow the germline gene, possibly because of a read error. The chain couples TRBV7-7 to TRBJ2-3; 8 bases are shared with TRBD2. There are 14 residues in the CDR3. Germline CDR1 and CDR2: SSHAT and FNYEAQ (reference sequence). Here the CDR3 reads CASSLAGLTDTQYF. The CDR3 bases are TGTGCTAGCAGCTTAGCGGGACTCACAGATACGCAGTATTTT.

The chain couples TRBV13 to TRBJ2-2, with TRBD2 matching 10 bases. The CDR3 has 18 amino acids. Germline CDR1 and CDR2: PRHDT and FYEKMQ (reference sequence). After removal of 5 bases from V and 6 bases from J, the junction contained 15 bases not matched to a gene. The CDR3 sequence: CASSTTPGLAGDAGELFF. CDR3 nucleotides: TGTGCCAGCAGCACCACCCCGGGGCTAGCGGGGGACGCCGGGGAGCTGTTTTTT.

As DNA, the CDR3 is TGTGCCAGCAGCTTAGGGACAGCCACGGCCAATGAGCAGTTCTTC. Encoded protein: CASSLGTATANEQFF. The rearrangement joins TRBV7-9 to TRBJ2-1; D possibly corresponds to TRBD1 (6 bases). V lost 1 base and J lost 6, with 13 bases in between. This CDR3 region has 15 residues. Germline V lookup: CDR1 SEHNR, CDR2 FQNEAQ (reference sequence). Together with reference TRBV7-9 and TRBJ2-1, the CDR3 gives the full variable domain: DTGVSQNPRHKITKRGQNVTFRCDPISEHNRLYWYRQTLGQGPEFLTYFQNEAQLEKSRLLSDRFSAERPKGSFSTLEIQRTEQGDSAMYLCASSLGTATANEQFFGPGTRLTVL.

V and J are TRBV29-1 and TRBJ2-5, with 8 bases that match TRBD1. The CDR3 extends over 11 amino acids. V shed 7 bases and J 4 bases; nucleotides not matched to a gene: 2. Germline V gene sequence: CDR1 SQVTM, CDR2 ANQGSEA. The CDR3 sequence is CSGDRGETQYF. The DNA of the CDR3 is TGCAGCGGAGACAGGGGAGAGACCCAGTACTTC.

The chain employs TRBV9 and TRBJ2-1; perhaps TRBD2 as D (5 bases). Trimming pared 1 base from V and 6 bases from J, leaving 11 bases between. The CDR3 runs 14 residues. Germline CDR1 is SGDLS and CDR2 is YYNGEE. Here the CDR3 reads CASSVWEYPNEQFF. In DNA, the CDR3 is TGTGCCAGCAGCGTATGGGAGTACCCCAATGAGCAGTTCTTC.

The chain carries TRBV7-2 and TRBJ1-2, with 7 positions matching TRBD1. After removal of 3 bases from V and 4 bases from J, the junction contained 8 bases not matched to a gene. Per the germline V gene, CDR1 is SGHTA and CDR2 is FQGNSA. The length of the CDR3 is 15 residues. The CDR3, as DNA: TGTGCCAGCAGCTTCAAGAGGGCAGGGGGCTATGGCTACACCTTC. Protein: CASSFKRAGGYGYTF.

The rearrangement links TRBV7-3 to TRBJ2-1; D is unresolved. This CDR3 is built from 16 residues. In germline, CDR1 is SGHTA, CDR2 FQGTGA. V dropped 1 base and J dropped 1 base, with 11 bases sitting between them. The DNA of the CDR3 is TGTGCCAGCAGCTTAAGGTCAGGATTTTCCTACAATGAGCAGTTCTTC. This sequence encodes CASSLRSGFSYNEQFF.

The rearrangement links TRBV7-6 to TRBJ2-1, with TRBD1 matching 9 bases. Germline trimming cut 4 bases from V and 4 bases from J; bases unmatched to any gene: 5. The CDR3 is made up of 15 amino acids. The germline CDR1 and CDR2 sequences are SGHVS and FNYEAQ. In DNA, the CDR3 is TGTGCCAGCAGCTGGGGACAGGGCCTATACAATGAGCAGTTCTTC. Translation: CASSWGQGLYNEQFF.

The rearrangement uses TRBV15 and TRBJ2-3; TRBD2 matches at 10 bases. In germline, CDR1 is LNHNV, CDR2 YYDKDF (reference sequence). After removal of 2 bases from V and 4 bases from J, the junction contained 6 bases not matched to a gene. This CDR3 contains 16 residues. CDR3 protein: CATSRLSGRAADTQYF. The CDR3 DNA is TGTGCCACCAGCAGACTCAGCGGGAGGGCCGCAGATACGCAGTATTTT.

A single count supports this clone. This chain connects TRBV30 to TRBJ1-5, with D perhaps matching TRBD1 (5 bases). This CDR3 contains 15 residues. Germline CDR1 is GTSNPN and CDR2 is SVGIG (reference sequence). V lost 2 bases, J lost 2 bases, and 13 bases lay in between. CDR3 bases: TGTGCCTGGAGTTTGGGCGGGGCGCGCAATCAGCCCCAGCATTTT. Protein sequence: CAWSLGGARNQPQHF.

This clone showed up just once. V is TRBV5-1 and J is TRBJ2-3, with 9 bases that match TRBD1. This CDR3 spans 16 amino acids. V dropped 3 bases and J dropped 1; count of bases not matched to a gene: 6. CDR1 SGHRS and CDR2 YFSETQ come from the germline V gene. The chain's CDR3 is CASSSGQGIGTDTQYF. The CDR3 DNA is TGCGCCAGCAGCTCGGGACAGGGTATCGGCACAGATACGCAGTATTTT.

The chain employs TRBV7-9 and TRBJ2-1; 8 bases are a match to TRBD2. This CDR3 has 17 amino acids. Germline loops: CDR1 SEHNR, CDR2 FQNEAQ (reference sequence). V lost 4 bases, J lost 7 bases, and 15 bases stayed unmatched. CDR3 loop: CASSSIVSGRGDNEQFF. In nucleotides, the CDR3 is TGTGCCAGCAGCTCTATTGTCAGCGGGAGAGGGGATAATGAGCAGTTCTTC.

The chain carries TRBV29-1 and TRBJ1-4; possible D gene TRBD1, 6 bases. The germline V and J ends were trimmed by 5 bases and 4 bases, with 11 bases remaining between them. Germline assignment: CDR1 SQVTM and CDR2 ANQGSEA. The CDR3 has 13 amino acids. The CDR3 protein is CSVQGRDNEKLFF. CDR3 in DNA: TGCAGCGTTCAGGGGCGCGATAATGAAAAACTGTTTTTT.

The gene calls are TRBV6-6 and TRBJ2-1, with 7 bases fitting TRBD1. Germline V gene lookup returns CDR1 MNHNY and CDR2 SVGAGI (reference sequence). Trimming at V came to 5 bases and at J to 9 bases, leaving 10 bases not matched to a gene. The CDR3 is 14 residues long. CDR3 sequence (DNA): TGTGCCAGCAGTGTCTTACAGGGGATGGGTGAGCAGTTCTTC. Protein product: CASSVLQGMGEQFF.

This chain joins TRBV7-8 and TRBJ1-5; no firm D call. Trimming stripped 7 bases from V and 3 bases from J, with 10 bases between. The germline V gene encodes CDR1 SGHVS and CDR2 FQNEAQ. The CDR3 runs to 13 residues. CDR3 residues: CASTPSYNQPQHF. The CDR3, as DNA: TGTGCCAGCACCCCCAGTTACAATCAGCCCCAGCATTTT.

V gene TRBV27 combines with J gene TRBJ2-7; D gene ambiguous. Trimming removed 6 bases from V and 4 bases from J, with 10 bases in between. The germline gives CDR1 MNHEY, CDR2 SMNVEV (reference sequence). This CDR3 has 12 residues. Here the CDR3 DNA reads TGTGCCAGCAGGTCACACAATTACGAGCAGTACTTC. This codes for CASRSHNYEQYF.

The V call is TRBV2, the J call TRBJ2-7, with D possibly TRBD2 on 5 matching bases. V was trimmed by 7 bases and J by 7 bases, leaving 11 bases between them. The CDR3 loop spans 11 amino acids. CDR1 SNHLY and CDR2 FYNNEI come from the germline V gene. The CDR3 region has the DNA TGTGCCAGCATGGACTCGCGGGAGCAGTACTTC. Translating it yields CASMDSREQYF. The full variable domain, completed using reference TRBV2 and TRBJ2-7, is EPEVTQTPSHQVTQMGQEVILRCVPISNHLYFYWYRQILGQKVEFLVSFYNNEISEKSEIFDDQFSVERPDGSNFTLKIRSTKLEDSAMYFCASMDSREQYFGPGTRLTVT.

The chain combines TRBV7-8 with TRBJ1-4, with TRBD1 matching 9 bases. This CDR3 region has 15 residues. V gave up 5 bases and J gave up 8 bases; unmatched junction bases: 9. The germline V gene has CDR1 SGHVS and CDR2 FQNEAQ. Here the CDR3 reads CASSASGTGLEKLFF. Written as DNA, the CDR3 is TGTGCCAGCAGCGCCTCCGGGACAGGGTTAGAAAAACTGTTTTTT.

This clone was found a few times. The chain employs TRBV28 and TRBJ1-6, with unresolved D. Trimming cost V 7 bases and J 5 bases, with 9 bases left between them. The CDR3 extends over 13 amino acids. Looked up from germline, CDR1 is MDHEN and CDR2 is SYDVKM. CDR3 sequence: CASNVPDNSPLHF. DNA of the CDR3: TGTGCCAGCAATGTCCCGGATAATTCACCCCTCCACTTT.